A selection of T cell receptor beta chains follows, all from one sample in a study of beta chain features in type 1 diabetes. Here immunoSEQ multiplex PCR was the method, and the copy in TCRdb shows in-frame clones only, minus some. The sample gives around 300,000 clones, about 8.5% of which show up once; 0.9% to 1.2% is in the top ten. The source material was central memory CD4+ T cells from blood. The receptor source for this set is a woman between 18 and 29 years old in good health. CDR3s include the opening cysteine and the closing phenylalanine or tryptophan. The D gene is left open where the match is weak. Size is omitted from some rows. Given values are once, few, many or a class for expanded clones.

d_call,cdr3_length,v_call,j_call,clone_size,cdr3_nt,cdr3_aa
-,15,TRBV12-2,TRBJ1-5,-,TGTGCAAGTCTCCAAGGGGACGGAGCCAATCAGCCCCAGCATTTT,CASLQGDGANQPQHF
-,15,TRBV4-1,TRBJ1-5,-,TGCGCCAGCAGCCAAGGGGAACATAGCAATCAGCCCCAGCATTTT,CASSQGEHSNQPQHF
-,12,TRBV28,TRBJ1-5,many,TGTGCCAGCAGTTTAGCGCGTCAGCCCCAGCATTTT,CASSLARQPQHF
-,16,TRBV15,TRBJ1-5,few,TGTGCCACCAGCAGACGCACCGGCAGTAATGATCAGCCCCAGCATTTT,CATSRRTGSNDQPQHF
-,15,TRBV11-3,TRBJ2-3,-,TGTGCCAGCAGCCCGATTTGGGTCAGCGCAGATACGCAGTATTTT,CASSPIWVSADTQYF
TRBD1,14,TRBV5-1,TRBJ1-5,few,TGCGCCAGCAGCCTACAGGGGACTAATCAGCCCCAGCATTTT,CASSLQGTNQPQHF
-,14,TRBV28,TRBJ1-5,many,TGTGCCAGCAGTTTTGGGGGGCCCGGTCAGCCCCAGCATTTT,CASSFGGPGQPQHF
TRBD2,16,TRBV4-3,TRBJ2-3,many,TGCGCCAGCAGCCAAGATAGCGGGGGCCGCCGAGATACGCAGTATTTT,CASSQDSGGRRDTQYF
-,15,TRBV6-5,TRBJ1-1,-,TGTGCCAGCAGTTACTCGAATTTCCGGGGCACTGAAGCTTTCTTT,CASSYSNFRGTEAFF
-,11,TRBV25-1,TRBJ1-2,few,TGTGCCAGCAGTGCTAACTATGGCTACACCTTC,CASSANYGYTF
-,13,TRBV14,TRBJ1-1,-,TGTGCCAGCAACAGAGGGGGGAACACTGAAGCTTTCTTT,CASNRGGNTEAFF
TRBD1,14,TRBV29-1,TRBJ2-1,-,TGCAGCGTTAAGACAGGGGCCTCCTACAATGAGCAGTTCTTC,CSVKTGASYNEQFF
-,13,TRBV7-9,TRBJ2-7,few,TGTGCCAGCAGCTTAAGCGGCTCCTACGAGCAGTACTTC,CASSLSGSYEQYF
-,19,TRBV7-9,TRBJ2-6,few,TGTGCCAGCAGCTTATATATTACAGGGTGGGCATCTGGGGCCAACGTCCTGACTTTC,CASSLYITGWASGANVLTF
TRBD1,14,TRBV5-6,TRBJ2-5,-,TGTGCCAGCAGCTTGACAGGGGAGAAAGAGACCCAGTACTTC,CASSLTGEKETQYF
TRBD2,13,TRBV19,TRBJ2-1,many,TGTGCCAGTAAAGGCCCGGGGGAGGGTGAGCAGTTCTTC,CASKGPGEGEQFF
-,13,TRBV29-1,TRBJ1-1,few,TGCAGCGTTGTGTATGGGGGGAACACTGAAGCTTTCTTT,CSVVYGGNTEAFF
TRBD1,13,TRBV18,TRBJ1-2,-,TGTGCCAGCCCCACTCGGACAGGGGATGGCTACACCTTC,CASPTRTGDGYTF
-,13,TRBV7-9,TRBJ2-3,few,TGTGCCAGCAGCTACGCTATGACAGATACGCAGTATTTT,CASSYAMTDTQYF
-,12,TRBV30,TRBJ2-4,-,TGTGCCTGGATGGCGGGTTGGGGCATTCAGTACTTC,CAWMAGWGIQYF
-,12,TRBV28,TRBJ2-1,-,TGTGCCAGCAGTTTATCCGTAGGGTCGCAGTTCTTC,CASSLSVGSQFF
TRBD1,14,TRBV11-1,TRBJ2-1,many,TGTGCCAGCAGCCCTATCACGACAGGGATTGGGCAGTTCTTC,CASSPITTGIGQFF
-,13,TRBV10-3,TRBJ2-1,many,TGTGCCATCAGTGAGTCAAAGGGAGGTGAGCAGTTCTTC,CAISESKGGEQFF
TRBD2,15,TRBV11-2,TRBJ2-3,-,TGTGCCAGCAGCTCTACTAGCGGGGGGGTCGGTACGCAGTATTTT,CASSSTSGGVGTQYF
TRBD1,14,TRBV7-3,TRBJ2-2,many,TGTGCCAGCAGCCCCGGACAGGGTGCCGGGGAGCTGTTTTTT,CASSPGQGAGELFF
-,15,TRBV14,TRBJ2-1,-,TGTGCCAGCAGCCAAGATCTGCTAGTTTCCAATGAGCAGTTCTTC,CASSQDLLVSNEQFF
TRBD2,14,TRBV10-2,TRBJ2-1,-,TGCGCCAGCAGTGCAGCGGGGGCCGGGAGTGAGCAGTTCTTC,CASSAAGAGSEQFF
TRBD1,14,TRBV18,TRBJ1-1,few,TGTGCCAGCTCACCGAGGACAGGGAGAACTGAAGCTTTCTTT,CASSPRTGRTEAFF
-,15,TRBV28,TRBJ1-2,many,TGTGCCAGCAGTTCCCCGACCAGGGGTTCAGATGGCTACACCTTC,CASSSPTRGSDGYTF
-,15,TRBV29-1,TRBJ2-2,-,TGCAGCTCAACAGGACAGAACCTAGACACCGGGGAGCTGTTTTTT,CSSTGQNLDTGELFF
-,15,TRBV4-3,TRBJ2-1,-,TGCGCCAGCAGCCGCTCACTAGTTTCCAACAATGAGCAGTTCTTC,CASSRSLVSNNEQFF
-,12,TRBV29-1,TRBJ2-2,few,TGCAGCGCCGGGCCCTTCACCGGGGAGCTGTTTTTT,CSAGPFTGELFF
TRBD1,16,TRBV6-5,TRBJ2-7,-,TGTGCCAGCAGTTACCGCATGGGACAGGGGGTCCACGAGCAGTACTTC,CASSYRMGQGVHEQYF
-,15,TRBV27,TRBJ1-1,-,TGTGCCAGCAGTTTATTAGTCAGCCTGAACACTGAAGCTTTCTTT,CASSLLVSLNTEAFF
-,14,TRBV7-7,TRBJ2-1,many,TGTGCCAGCAGCCCGAAAGGACCATCCAATGAGCAGTTCTTC,CASSPKGPSNEQFF
-,13,TRBV7-3,TRBJ1-4,-,TGTGCCAGCAGTGAACAGGGTGGAGAAAAACTGTTTTTT,CASSEQGGEKLFF
TRBD2,15,TRBV6-6,TRBJ2-4,few,TGTGCCAGCAGCCCGAAGGGACTAGCGGGAAACATTCAGTACTTC,CASSPKGLAGNIQYF
-,16,TRBV11-3,TRBJ1-6,-,TGTGCCAGCAGCTGGGGCAGGGAATTTGCAAATTCACCCCTCCACTTT,CASSWGREFANSPLHF